This TCR beta chain was identified in a study of beta chain features in type 1 diabetes. Study-wide results and caveats: For Type 1 diabetes patients, all four CD4+ subsets carried TCRB CDR3s that were moderately but significantly shorter.

On this clone: Its antigen is unknown.

CDR1 is SGHDN, CDR2 FVKESK, per germline. CDR3 length equals 14 residues. Trimming cost V 1 base and J 6 bases; bases outside gene matches: 4. Expressed TCRB transcripts were sequenced because the entire RNA isolate underwent reverse transcription. TCRdb's table, derived via immunoSEQ multiplex PCR, lists solely in-frame clones and lacks some. The data show around 100,000 clones, over 25% seen once. The J gene is TRBJ2-5, the V gene TRBV14, with 8 bases that match TRBD2. The specimen was central memory CD4+ T cells from blood. This TCR was recovered from a woman younger than 35 with type 1 diabetes. The CDR3 coding sequence is TGTGCCAGCAGCCAAGCTAGCGGGCGACAGACCCAGTACTTC. Amino acids: CASSQASGRQTQYF.